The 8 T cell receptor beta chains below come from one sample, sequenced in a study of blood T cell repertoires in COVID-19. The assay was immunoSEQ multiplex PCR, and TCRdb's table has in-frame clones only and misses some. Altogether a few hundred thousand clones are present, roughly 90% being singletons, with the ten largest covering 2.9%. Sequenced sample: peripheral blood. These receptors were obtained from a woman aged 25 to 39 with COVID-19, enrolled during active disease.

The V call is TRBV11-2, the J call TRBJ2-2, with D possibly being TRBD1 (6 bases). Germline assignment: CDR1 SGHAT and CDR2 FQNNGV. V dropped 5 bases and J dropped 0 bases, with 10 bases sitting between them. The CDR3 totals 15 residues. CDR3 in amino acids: CASSRDIANTGELFF. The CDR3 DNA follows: TGTGCCAGCAGCCGGGACATAGCGAACACCGGGGAGCTGTTTTTT.

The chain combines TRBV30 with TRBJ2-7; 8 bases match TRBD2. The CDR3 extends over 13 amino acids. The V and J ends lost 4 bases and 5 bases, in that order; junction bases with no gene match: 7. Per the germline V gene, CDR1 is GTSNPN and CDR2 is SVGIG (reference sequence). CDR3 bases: TGTGCCTGGAACTCGGGAGGGGGTGACGAGCAGTACTTC. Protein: CAWNSGGGDEQYF.

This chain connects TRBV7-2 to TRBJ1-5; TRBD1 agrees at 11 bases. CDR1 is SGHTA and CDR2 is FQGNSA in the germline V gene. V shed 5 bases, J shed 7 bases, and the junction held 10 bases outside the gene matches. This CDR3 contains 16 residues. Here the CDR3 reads CASSPRDRGENQPQHF. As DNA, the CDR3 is TGTGCCAGCAGCCCCCGGGACAGGGGGGAAAACCAGCCCCAGCATTTT.

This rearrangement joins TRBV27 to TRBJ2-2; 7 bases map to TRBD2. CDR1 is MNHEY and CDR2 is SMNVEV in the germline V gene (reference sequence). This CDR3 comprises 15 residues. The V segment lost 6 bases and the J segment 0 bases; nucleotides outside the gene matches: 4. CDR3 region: CASSLGGANTGELFF. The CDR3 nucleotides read TGTGCCAGCAGCCTGGGGGGGGCGAACACCGGGGAGCTGTTTTTT.

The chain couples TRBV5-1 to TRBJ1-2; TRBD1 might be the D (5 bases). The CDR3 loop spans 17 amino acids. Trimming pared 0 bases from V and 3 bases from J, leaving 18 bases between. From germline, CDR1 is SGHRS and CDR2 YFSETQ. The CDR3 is CASSLEGTGVSYYGYTF. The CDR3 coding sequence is TGCGCCAGCAGCTTGGAGGGGACGGGGGTTAGTTACTATGGCTACACCTTC.

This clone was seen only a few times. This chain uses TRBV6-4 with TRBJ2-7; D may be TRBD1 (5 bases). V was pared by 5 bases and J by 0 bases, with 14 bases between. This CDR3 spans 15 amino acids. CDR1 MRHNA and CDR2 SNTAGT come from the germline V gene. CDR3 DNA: TGTGCCAGCAGTAACGACAGAACCCTCTCCTACGAGCAGTACTTC. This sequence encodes CASSNDRTLSYEQYF.

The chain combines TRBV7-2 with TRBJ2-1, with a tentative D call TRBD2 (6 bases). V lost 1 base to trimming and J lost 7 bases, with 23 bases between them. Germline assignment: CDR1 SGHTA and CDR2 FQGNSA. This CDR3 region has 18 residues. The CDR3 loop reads CASSLDLFGSGRLNEQFF. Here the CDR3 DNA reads TGTGCCAGCAGCTTAGATTTGTTCGGCTCCGGGAGACTGAATGAGCAGTTCTTC.

In DNA form, the CDR3 reads TGTGCCAGCAGCTCCTTGACTAGCTTAGGCGAGCAGTACTTC. Translation gives CASSSLTSLGEQYF. The V gene is TRBV5-6, the J gene TRBJ2-7, with 7 bases lining up with TRBD2. Germline lookup yields CDR1 SGHDT and CDR2 YYEEEE. CDR3 length equals 14 residues. V shed 3 bases and J 6 bases; nucleotides not matched to a gene: 9. The variable domain in full, with the rest retrieved from reference TRBV5-6 and TRBJ2-7, is DAGVTQSPTHLIKTRGQQVTLRCSPKSGHDTVSWYQQALGQGPQFIFQYYEEEERQRGNFPDRFSGHQFPNYSSELNVNALLLGDSALYLCASSSLTSLGEQYFGPGTRLTVT.